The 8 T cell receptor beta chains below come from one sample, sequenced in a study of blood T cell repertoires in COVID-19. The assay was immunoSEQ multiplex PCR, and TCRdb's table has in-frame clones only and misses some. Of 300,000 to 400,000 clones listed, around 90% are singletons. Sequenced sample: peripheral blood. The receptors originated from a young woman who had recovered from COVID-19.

The CDR3 reads CASSIRDRGQPLHF. DNA of the CDR3: TGTGCCAGCAGTATCCGGGACAGGGGGCAACCCCTCCACTTT. The chain employs TRBV28 and TRBJ1-6, with 12 positions matching TRBD1. V shed 5 bases, J shed 12 bases, and the junction held 5 bases outside the gene matches. The CDR3 is 14 amino acids. Germline V gene sequence: CDR1 MDHEN, CDR2 SYDVKM.

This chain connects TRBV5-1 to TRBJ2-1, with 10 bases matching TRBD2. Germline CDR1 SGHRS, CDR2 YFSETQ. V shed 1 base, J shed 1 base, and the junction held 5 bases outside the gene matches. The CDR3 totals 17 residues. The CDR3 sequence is CASSLRSTSGSYNEQFF. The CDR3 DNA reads TGCGCCAGCAGCTTGAGGTCGACTAGCGGGTCCTACAATGAGCAGTTCTTC.

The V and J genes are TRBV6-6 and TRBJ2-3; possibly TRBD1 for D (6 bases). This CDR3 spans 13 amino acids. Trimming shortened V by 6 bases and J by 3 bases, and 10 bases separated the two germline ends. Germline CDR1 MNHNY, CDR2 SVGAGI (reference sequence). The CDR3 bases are TGTGCCAGCAGCCCACAGGGAACAGATACGCAGTATTTT. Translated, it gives CASSPQGTDTQYF.

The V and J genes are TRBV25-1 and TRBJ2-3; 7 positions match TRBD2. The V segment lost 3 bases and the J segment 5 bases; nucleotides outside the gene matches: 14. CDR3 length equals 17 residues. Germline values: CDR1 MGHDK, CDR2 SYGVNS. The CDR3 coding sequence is TGTGCCAGCAGTGAGGGGAGGCGGGAGAAGGCGAAAGATACGCAGTATTTT. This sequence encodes CASSEGRREKAKDTQYF.

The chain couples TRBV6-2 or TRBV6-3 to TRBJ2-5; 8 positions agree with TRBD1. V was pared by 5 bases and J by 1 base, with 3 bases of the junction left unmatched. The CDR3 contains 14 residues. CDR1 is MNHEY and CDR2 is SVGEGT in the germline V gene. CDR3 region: CASSKDRVQETQYF. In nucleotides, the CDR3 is TGTGCCAGCAGTAAGGACAGGGTCCAAGAGACCCAGTACTTC.

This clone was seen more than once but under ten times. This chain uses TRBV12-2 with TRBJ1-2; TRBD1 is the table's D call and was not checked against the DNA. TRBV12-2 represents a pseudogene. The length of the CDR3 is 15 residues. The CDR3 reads CASRLVKDRGRGYTF. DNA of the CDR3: TGTGCAAGTCGCTTAGTAAAGGACAGGGGTCGTGGCTACACCTTC.

CDR3 residues: CASRYYRRGNTEAFF. The CDR3 bases are TGTGCCAGTAGATATTACAGGAGGGGAAACACTGAAGCTTTCTTT. The chain uses TRBV19 and TRBJ1-1, with D tentatively TRBD1 (5 bases). The CDR3 extends over 15 amino acids. With 6 bases removed from V and 2 bases from J, the gap between germline ends came to 16 bases. CDR1 LNHDA and CDR2 SQIVND come from the germline V gene (reference sequence).

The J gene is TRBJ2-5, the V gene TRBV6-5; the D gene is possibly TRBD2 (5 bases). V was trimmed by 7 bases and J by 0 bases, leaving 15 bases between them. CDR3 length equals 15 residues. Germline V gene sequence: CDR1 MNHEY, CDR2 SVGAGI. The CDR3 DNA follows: TGTGCCAGCACCCGACGTTGGAGGTACCAAGAGACCCAGTACTTC. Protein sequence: CASTRRWRYQETQYF.